The clone carrying this T cell receptor beta chain appeared a few times. Its antigen is not identified. These data are taken from a study of regulatory T cells in long-lasting Graves disease. On the study more broadly: More than 5 years of antithyroid drugs with positive TSH receptor antibodies defined persistent Graves' disease.

Noted time point: persistent/refractory GD, antithyroid drugs over 5 years with positive TRAb. PBMCs provided the RNA from which the TCR library was made. Points from the study as a whole: Tissue studied was limited to peripheral blood, excluding thyroid tissue. Possibly, too few samples lowered accuracy.

Researchers made TCR beta libraries by using iRepertoire HTBI primers and running Arm-PCR on CDR3 regions. TCRdb reprocessed the multiplex PCR reads via MiXCR and lists one record per CDR3 protein. The table includes over 650,000 distinct CDR3 sequences, around 32% detected once. This specimen was peripheral blood mononuclear cells (PBMCs), taken when the disease was refractory, from a patient treated with antithyroid drugs. The source is a female donor with Graves disease.

CDR3 region: CASSLVGNHGKNIQYF. CDR3 coding DNA: TGCGCCAGCAGCTTGGTGGGTAACCACGGCAAAAACATTCAGTACTTC. The chain is built from TRBV5-1 and TRBJ2-4, with D uncertain. V dropped 0 bases and J dropped 3 bases, with 13 bases sitting between them. The CDR3 sequence is 16 residues long. Germline V gene data show CDR1 as SGHRS and CDR2 as YFSETQ. The full variable domain, completed using reference TRBV5-1 and TRBJ2-4, is KAGVTQTPRYLIKTRGQQVTLSCSPISGHRSVSWYQQTPGQGLQFLFEYFSETQRNKGNFPGRFSGRQFSNSRSEMNVSTLELGDSALYLCASSLVGNHGKNIQYFGAGTRLSVL.